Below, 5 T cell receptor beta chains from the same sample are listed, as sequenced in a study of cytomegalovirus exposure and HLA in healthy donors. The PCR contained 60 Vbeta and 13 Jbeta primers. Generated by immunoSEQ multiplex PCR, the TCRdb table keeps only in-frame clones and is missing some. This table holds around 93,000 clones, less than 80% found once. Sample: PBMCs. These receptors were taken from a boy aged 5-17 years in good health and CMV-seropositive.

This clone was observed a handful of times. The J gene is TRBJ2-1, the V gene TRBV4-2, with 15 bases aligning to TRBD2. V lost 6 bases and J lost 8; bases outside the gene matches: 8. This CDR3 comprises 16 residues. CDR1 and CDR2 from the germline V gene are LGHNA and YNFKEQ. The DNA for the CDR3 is TGTGCCAGCAGACCTGGGACTAGCGGGGGGTGGGATGAGCAGTTCTTC. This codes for CASRPGTSGGWDEQFF.

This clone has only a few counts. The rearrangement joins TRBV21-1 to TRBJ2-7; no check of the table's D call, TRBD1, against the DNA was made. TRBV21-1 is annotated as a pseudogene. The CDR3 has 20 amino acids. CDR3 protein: CASSIITVILRTGASYEQYF. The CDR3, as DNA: TGTGCCAGCAGCATAATAACCGTTATTTTGCGGACAGGAGCTTCCTACGAGCAGTACTTC.

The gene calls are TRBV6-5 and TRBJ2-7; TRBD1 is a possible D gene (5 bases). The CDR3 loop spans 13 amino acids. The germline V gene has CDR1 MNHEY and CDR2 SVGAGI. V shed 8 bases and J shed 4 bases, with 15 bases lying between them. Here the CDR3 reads CASFRGLGYEQYF. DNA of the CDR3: TGTGCCAGCTTTAGGGGTCTTGGTTACGAGCAGTACTTC.

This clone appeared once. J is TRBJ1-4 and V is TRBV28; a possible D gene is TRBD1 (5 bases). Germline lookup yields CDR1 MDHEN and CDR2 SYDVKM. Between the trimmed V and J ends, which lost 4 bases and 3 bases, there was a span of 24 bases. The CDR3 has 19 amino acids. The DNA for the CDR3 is TGTGCCAGCAGTTACCCCGTCGGGGGGGTACTAATAGCTAATGAAAAACTGTTTTTT. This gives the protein CASSYPVGGVLIANEKLFF.

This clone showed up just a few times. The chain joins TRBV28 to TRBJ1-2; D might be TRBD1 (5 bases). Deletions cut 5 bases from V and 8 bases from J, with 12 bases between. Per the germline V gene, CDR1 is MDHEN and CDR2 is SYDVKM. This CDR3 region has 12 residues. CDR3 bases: TGTGCCAGCAGTCATCAGGGTTTGGGCTACACCTTC. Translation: CASSHQGLGYTF.